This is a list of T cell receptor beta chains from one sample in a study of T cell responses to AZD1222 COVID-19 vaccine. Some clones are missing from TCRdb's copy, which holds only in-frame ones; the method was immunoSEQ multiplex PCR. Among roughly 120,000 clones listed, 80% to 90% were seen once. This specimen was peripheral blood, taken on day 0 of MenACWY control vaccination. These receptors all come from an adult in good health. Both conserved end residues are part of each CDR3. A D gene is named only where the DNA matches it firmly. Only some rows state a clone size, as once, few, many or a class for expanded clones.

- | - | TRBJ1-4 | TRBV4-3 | CASSQVGGSNEKLFF | TGCGCCAGCAGCCAAGTCGGGGGCTCTAATGAAAAACTGTTTTTT
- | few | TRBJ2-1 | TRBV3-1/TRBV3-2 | CASSQLGQGRGGSYNEQFF | TGTGCCAGCAGCCAGCTCGGACAGGGCCGGGGGGGCTCCTACAATGAGCAGTTCTTC
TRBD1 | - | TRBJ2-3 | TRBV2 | CASSPDRDSTDTQYF | TGTGCCAGCAGCCCGGACAGGGATAGCACAGATACGCAGTATTTT
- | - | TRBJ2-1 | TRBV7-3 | CASSLVGRSYNEQFF | TGTGCCAGCAGCTTAGTAGGGAGATCCTACAATGAGCAGTTCTTC
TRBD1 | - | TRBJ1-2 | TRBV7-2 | CASSKTGFLVGYTF | TGTGCCAGCAGCAAGACAGGGTTCTTGGTTGGCTACACCTTC
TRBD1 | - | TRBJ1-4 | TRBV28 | CASSFQGQGGEKLFF | TGTGCCAGCAGTTTCCAGGGACAGGGGGGCGAAAAACTGTTTTTT
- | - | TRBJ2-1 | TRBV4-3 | CASSQSRASYNEQFF | TGCGCCAGCAGCCAAAGCAGAGCCTCCTACAATGAGCAGTTCTTC
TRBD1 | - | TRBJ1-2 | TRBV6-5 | CASRKQGRHGYTF | TGTGCCAGCAGGAAACAGGGGCGACATGGCTACACCTTC
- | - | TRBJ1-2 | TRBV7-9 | CASRSDSYGYTF | TGTGCCAGCAGGTCCGACAGCTATGGCTACACCTTC
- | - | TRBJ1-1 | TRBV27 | CASSLPPGAEGTEAFF | TGTGCCAGCAGTTTACCTCCGGGGGCAGAGGGCACTGAAGCTTTCTTT
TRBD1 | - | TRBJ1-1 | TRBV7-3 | CASSLQTGGNTEAFF | TGTGCCAGCAGCTTACAGACAGGGGGCAACACTGAAGCTTTCTTT
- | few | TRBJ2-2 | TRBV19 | CASSIGLGYTGELFF | TGTGCCAGTAGTATTGGGCTCGGCTACACCGGGGAGCTGTTTTTT
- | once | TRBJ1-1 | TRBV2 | CASSTSRPNTEAFF | TGTGCCAGCAGTACCTCGCGGCCAAACACTGAAGCTTTCTTT
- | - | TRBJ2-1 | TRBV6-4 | CASSGSGLNEQFF | TGTGCCAGCAGTGGGTCAGGGCTCAATGAGCAGTTCTTC
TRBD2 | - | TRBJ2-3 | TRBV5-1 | CASSSGLAGGTDTQYF | TGCGCCAGCAGCTCCGGACTAGCGGGGGGCACAGATACGCAGTATTTT
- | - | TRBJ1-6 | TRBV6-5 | CASSPGPSALHF | TGTGCCAGCAGTCCGGGGCCTTCGGCCCTCCACTTT
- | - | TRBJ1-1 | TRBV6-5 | CASSPLWVNTEAFF | TGTGCCAGCAGCCCCCTTTGGGTGAACACTGAAGCTTTCTTT
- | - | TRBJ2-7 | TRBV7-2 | CASSPRVNLGYEQYF | TGTGCCAGCAGCCCCAGGGTGAACTTGGGATACGAGCAGTACTTC
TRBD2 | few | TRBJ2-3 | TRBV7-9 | CASSSWSGLVTSTDTQYF | TGTGCCAGCAGCTCCTGGAGTGGACTAGTAACTAGCACAGATACGCAGTATTTT
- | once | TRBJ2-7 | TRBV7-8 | CASSLLGEQYYEQYF | TGTGCCAGCAGCCTTCTGGGGGAACAGTACTACGAGCAGTACTTC
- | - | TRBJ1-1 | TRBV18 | CASSPLTEAFF | TGTGCCAGCTCACCTTTGACAGAAGCTTTCTTT
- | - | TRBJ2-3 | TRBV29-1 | CSVEGADSDSTDTQYF | TGCAGCGTTGAAGGGGCGGACAGTGATAGCACAGATACGCAGTATTTT
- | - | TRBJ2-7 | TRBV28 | CASSSGGTTSYEQYF | TGTGCCAGCAGTTCAGGCGGGACAACCTCCTACGAGCAGTACTTC